This is a list of T cell receptor beta chains from one sample in a study of CD8 T cells in ankylosing spondylitis. TCRdb reanalysed the 5' RACE reads using MiXCR and keeps one entry per CDR3 protein. The sample contains 250,000 to 300,000 distinct CDR3 sequences, roughly 18% of which appear only once. Sequencing was performed on blood, either unsorted or a sorted T cell fraction (not recorded which). These receptors were obtained from a male donor with ankylosing spondylitis or in good health (not recorded which). Each CDR3 is given with its conserved first and last residue. D genes are given only for firm matches. Clone size is given for some rows only: seen once, a few or many times, or a class if the clone is expanded.

>TRBJ2-5|-|TRBV5-1|-
TGCGCCAGCAGGTCGGAAAACCAAGAGACCCAGTACTTC
CASRSENQETQYF
>TRBJ1-2|-|TRBV4-3|-
TGCGCCAGCAGCCCGAGTACCCAGGCAAACTATGGCTACACCTTC
CASSPSTQANYGYTF
>TRBJ1-1|few|TRBV12-3/TRBV12-4|-
TGTGCCAGCAGTTTTGGGGACGGGAGGTCTGAAGCTTTCTTT
CASSFGDGRSEAFF
>TRBJ2-2|-|TRBV4-1|TRBD1
TGCGCCAGCAGCCAAGATCCGGGACAGGGCTACACCGGGGAGCTGTTTTTT
CASSQDPGQGYTGELFF
>TRBJ2-1|-|TRBV10-3|TRBD2
TGTGCCATCAGGCCTGGGACTATGGGGTACAATGAGCAGTTCTTC
CAIRPGTMGYNEQFF
>TRBJ1-1|few|TRBV20-1|-
TGCAGTGCATCGGGGCGAGCTTTCTTT
CSASGRAFF
>TRBJ2-1|-|TRBV6-1|-
TGTGCCAGCAGCACCTCCCAGGGGAGCCAAGTCAATGAGCAGTTCTTC
CASSTSQGSQVNEQFF
>TRBJ2-1|-|TRBV12-3/TRBV12-4|-
TGTGCCAGCAGCCCGCGTGGCGCTGGAGCTGACGTTAGGTCCTACAATGAGCAGTTCTTC
CASSPRGAGADVRSYNEQFF
>TRBJ2-3|-|TRBV11-2|TRBD2
TGTGCCAGCAGTCCCCAAGCGGGGGCCACAGATACGCAGTATTTT
CASSPQAGATDTQYF
>TRBJ2-7|few|TRBV20-1|-
TGCAGGGCATGGGACGGAAGCTCCTACGAGCAGTACTTC
CRAWDGSSYEQYF
>TRBJ2-1|-|TRBV27|-
TGTGCCAGCAGTATACAGGGTACTTACAATGAGCAGTTCTTC
CASSIQGTYNEQFF
>TRBJ2-7|few|TRBV3-1|TRBD2
TGTGCCAGCAGCCAAGAACAGCGGGGGCCTTGGGAGCAGTACTTC
CASSQEQRGPWEQYF
>TRBJ2-7|many|TRBV29-1|TRBD1
TGCAGCGTTGTTGGGGACAGCCCCTCCACCGCCTACGAGCAGTACTTC
CSVVGDSPSTAYEQYF
>TRBJ2-5|few|TRBV6-2/TRBV6-3|-
TGTGCCAGCAGTTTCTCGAGTCTCTCCGGGGAGTGGGAGACCCAGTACTTC
CASSFSSLSGEWETQYF
>TRBJ2-1|-|TRBV19|TRBD2
TGTGCCAGTAGTATACTAGCGGTCTACAATGAGCAGTTCTTC
CASSILAVYNEQFF
>TRBJ2-3|-|TRBV7-9|TRBD2
TGTGCCAGCAGCCGTCTAGCGGGAGTGAAAACAGATACGCAGTATTTT
CASSRLAGVKTDTQYF
>TRBJ2-7|few|TRBV4-2|-
TGTGCCAGCAGCTCCTTGGAGGGCGACGCCTACGAGCAGTACTTC
CASSSLEGDAYEQYF
>TRBJ2-7|few|TRBV6-1|-
TGTGCCAGCATAATCGACAGTACCTCCTACGAGCAGTACTTC
CASIIDSTSYEQYF
>TRBJ2-3|many|TRBV18|TRBD2
TGTGCCAGCTCACACTCACCGCAGCTAGCGGGAGACAGTGCTAGCACAGATACGCAGTATTTT
CASSHSPQLAGDSASTDTQYF
>TRBJ2-7|-|TRBV5-6|TRBD1
TGTGCCAGCAGCGGGGGACAGCTACCTTACGAGCAGTACTTC
CASSGGQLPYEQYF
>TRBJ2-3|few|TRBV10-3|TRBD2
TGTGCCATCAACGGACTAGTTGGAGAAAATACAGATACGCAGTATTTT
CAINGLVGENTDTQYF
>TRBJ2-2|-|TRBV29-1|-
TGCAGCGTTGCACGGACCGGGGAGCTGTTTTTT
CSVARTGELFF
>TRBJ1-5|-|TRBV29-1|TRBD1
TGCAGCGTTGAAGAGGGAGCCGGGACAGGGTTTTGTACTGGTCAGCCCCAGCATTTT
CSVEEGAGTGFCTGQPQHF
>TRBJ2-7|-|TRBV28|-
TGTGCCAGCAGTTTCGTTGACAGGACCTTCCAGCAGTACTTC
CASSFVDRTFQQYF
>TRBJ2-7|-|TRBV5-1|TRBD2
TGCGCCAGCAGCCCAGAAGCGGGGCACTACGAGCAGTACTTC
CASSPEAGHYEQYF
>TRBJ2-5|few|TRBV5-1|TRBD2
TGCGCCAGCAGCGTGGGGACTAGCGGCCAAGAGACCCAGTACTTC
CASSVGTSGQETQYF
>TRBJ1-1|-|TRBV12-3/TRBV12-4|-
TGTGCCAGCAGCGACGACGACATGAACACTGAAGCTTTCTTT
CASSDDDMNTEAFF
>TRBJ1-5|-|TRBV28|-
TGTGCCAGCACTCCCCAGGGAGATAGAAAGGAGCCCCAGCATTTT
CASTPQGDRKEPQHF
>TRBJ2-5|-|TRBV9|-
TGTGCCAGCAGCTTACGGACCATGGAGACCCAGTACTTC
CASSLRTMETQYF
>TRBJ2-5|many|TRBV29-1|-
TGCAGCGTTGCAGTCTTTCAAGAGACCCAGTACTTC
CSVAVFQETQYF
>TRBJ2-1|few|TRBV5-1|TRBD1
TGCGCCAGCAGCAAAGGGACAGGGGGCCAATGGCAGTTCTTC
CASSKGTGGQWQFF
>TRBJ2-2|-|TRBV4-3|TRBD2
TGCGCCAGCAGCCAAGATTGGCTAGCGGTGCGGGAGCTGTTTTTT
CASSQDWLAVRELFF
>TRBJ2-7|many|TRBV7-8|-
TGTGCCAGCAGCTTAGACCCGACAGCAATATCCTACGAGCAGTACTTC
CASSLDPTAISYEQYF
>TRBJ2-7|-|TRBV5-6|-
TGTGCCAGCAGCCGGACAGTCTCCTACGAGCAGTACTTC
CASSRTVSYEQYF
>TRBJ1-5|-|TRBV9|-
TGTGCCAGCAGCGTAGGGGGGCAGGGCGATCAGCCCCAGCATTTT
CASSVGGQGDQPQHF
>TRBJ2-7|-|TRBV27|TRBD1
TGTGCCAGCAGTTTCGACAGGGGAGCAGGCGAGCAGTACTTC
CASSFDRGAGEQYF
>TRBJ2-3|few|TRBV29-1|TRBD2
TGCAGCGCTACCGGGACTAGCGGGAGGGGGGGCACAGATACGCAGTATTTT
CSATGTSGRGGTDTQYF
>TRBJ2-7|many|TRBV29-1|-
TGCAGCGTTGTTGGCACTGGGTCCATCGAGCAGTACTTC
CSVVGTGSIEQYF
>TRBJ2-7|many|TRBV20-1|TRBD1
TGCAGTGCCAGGACAGGGTGGGTTGATGAGCAGTACTTC
CSARTGWVDEQYF
>TRBJ2-3|-|TRBV9|-
TGTGCCAGCAGCGTAGACGGCAGCAGCACAGATACGCAGTATTTT
CASSVDGSSTDTQYF
>TRBJ2-1|few|TRBV2|TRBD1
TGTGCCAGCAGTCGGACAGGGGTCGGAGACAATGAGCAGTTCTTC
CASSRTGVGDNEQFF